Below, 24 T cell receptor beta chains from the same sample are listed, as sequenced in a study of monozygotic twins with inflammatory bowel disease. TCRdb reprocessed the 5' RACE reads, with one entry per CDR3 protein and no DNA. The sample holds around 150,000 distinct CDR3 sequences. Material: blood. These TCRs come from a human donor with ulcerative colitis or Crohn's disease, or a healthy co-twin of an affected twin (not recorded which).

V gene TRBV29-1 combines with J gene TRBJ2-7. This CDR3 spans 13 amino acids. The germline V gene encodes CDR1 SQVTM and CDR2 ANQGSEA. CDR3 residues: CSVVYRESYEQYF.

The rearrangement links TRBV5-5 to TRBJ1-5; TCRdb designates TRBD1, a call that cannot be tested without DNA. Germline V gives CDR1 SGHKS, CDR2 YYEKEE (reference sequence). The CDR3 runs 14 residues. CDR3 protein: CASSLRTGIQPQHF.

This rearrangement joins TRBV6-1 to TRBJ2-1; TCRdb names TRBD2, which stays unverified in the absence of DNA. The CDR3 length is 15 residues. CDR1 is MNHNS, CDR2 SASEGT, per germline. CDR3 sequence reads: CASSEFPTSGNEQFF.

The chain links TRBV28 to TRBJ1-5. Germline V gene sequence: CDR1 MDHEN, CDR2 SYDVKM. This CDR3 has 12 amino acids. The CDR3 loop reads CASSLPVLPQHF.

The chain couples TRBV12-3 or TRBV12-4 to TRBJ2-3; TCRdb's D call, TRBD2, is unchecked because there is no DNA. The CDR3 contains 18 residues. The CDR3 is CASSLETGPNYGTDTQYF.

The gene calls are TRBV30 and TRBJ2-2. The V gene's germline CDR1 is GTSNPN and CDR2 SVGIG (reference sequence). There are 12 residues in the CDR3. The CDR3 loop reads CAWGRGTGELFF. The full variable domain, with the rest looked up from reference TRBV30 and TRBJ2-2, is SQTIHQWPATLVQPVGSPLSLECTVEGTSNPNLYWYRQAAGRGLQLLFYSVGIGQISSEVPQNLSASRPQDRQFILSSKKLLLSDSGFYLCAWGRGTGELFFGEGSRLTVL.

The rearrangement links TRBV4-3 to TRBJ2-1; TCRdb calls TRBD2, which cannot be checked without DNA. The CDR3 is 19 residues long. Germline CDR1 LGHNA, CDR2 YSLEER. This chain's CDR3 is CASSQDPLAGGTPYNEQFF.

This rearrangement joins TRBV20-1 to TRBJ2-7; without DNA, the TCRdb call of TRBD2 cannot be checked. Germline CDR1 DFQATT, CDR2 SNEGSKA (reference sequence). The length of the CDR3 is 19 residues. The CDR3 sequence is CSARPLEGLAGGFSYEQYF.

The J gene is TRBJ2-2, the V gene TRBV2; absent DNA, TCRdb's TRBD1 call cannot be checked. Per germline, CDR1 SNHLY and CDR2 FYNNEI. The CDR3 consists of 15 residues. This CDR3 reads CASSFAWGSSGELFF. The full variable domain, rest sourced from reference TRBV2 and TRBJ2-2, is EPEVTQTPSHQVTQMGQEVILRCVPISNHLYFYWYRQILGQKVEFLVSFYNNEISEKSEIFDDQFSVERPDGSNFTLKIRSTKLEDSAMYFCASSFAWGSSGELFFGEGSRLTVL.

The rearrangement links TRBV6-2 or TRBV6-3 to TRBJ2-1; TCRdb designates TRBD1, a call that cannot be tested without DNA. This CDR3 contains 17 residues. Germline CDR1 and CDR2: MNHEY and SVGEGT. The CDR3 sequence: CASSPGAGRVPYNEQFF.

The genes are TRBV28 and TRBJ2-1; TCRdb indicates TRBD2, and absent DNA this call remains unverified. CDR1 MDHEN and CDR2 SYDVKM come from the germline V gene. This CDR3 is built from 17 residues. The CDR3 sequence: CASSLGYVAGGYNEQFF.

V and J are TRBV14 and TRBJ2-3; TCRdb proposes TRBD1, but this gene call is untestable without DNA. Germline lookup yields CDR1 SGHDN and CDR2 FVKESK. This CDR3 is built from 17 residues. This CDR3 is CASSQVGPGQGTDTQYF.

The chain carries TRBV7-6 and TRBJ1-5. CDR3 length: 13 amino acids. Germline lookup yields CDR1 SGHVS and CDR2 FNYEAQ. CDR3 residues: CASSLNSNQPQHF.

The CDR3 protein is CASSSPRFQETQYF. The chain links TRBV28 to TRBJ2-5. This CDR3 comprises 14 residues. Looked up from germline, CDR1 is MDHEN and CDR2 is SYDVKM.

The chain couples TRBV19 to TRBJ2-1; without DNA, the TCRdb call of TRBD1 cannot be checked. The germline CDR1 and CDR2 sequences are LNHDA and SQIVND (reference sequence). This CDR3 has 16 amino acids. The CDR3 sequence: CASSIGGTENYNEQFF.

The chain has TRBV7-8 and TRBJ2-7; TCRdb's D call of TRBD2 is untestable without DNA. Germline CDR1 reads SGHVS; CDR2 reads FQNEAQ. This CDR3 region has 14 residues. This CDR3 reads CASRREGRNYEQYF.

The chain combines TRBV6-6 with TRBJ1-4; TCRdb selects TRBD1, and the lack of DNA leaves this call unchecked. Germline CDR1 reads MNHNY; CDR2 reads SVGAGI (reference sequence). The CDR3 is 14 amino acids. CDR3 sequence: CASNTPTTNEKLFF.

J is TRBJ1-3 and V is TRBV7-2. This CDR3 is 15 amino acids long. The V gene's germline CDR1 is SGHTA and CDR2 FQGNSA. The CDR3 here is CASSLALGIRNTIYF.

The chain couples TRBV15 to TRBJ2-3; TCRdb selects TRBD2, and the lack of DNA leaves this call unchecked. CDR3 length equals 14 residues. Per germline, CDR1 LNHNV and CDR2 YYDKDF (reference sequence). The CDR3 here is CATSRDEAADTQYF.

The chain has TRBV7-2 and TRBJ2-7; TCRdb names TRBD1, which stays unverified in the absence of DNA. The CDR3 loop spans 14 amino acids. Germline CDR1 and CDR2: SGHTA and FQGNSA. CDR3 region: CASSLVGAAYEQYF. The variable domain in full, completed from reference TRBV7-2 and TRBJ2-7, reads GAGVSQSPSNKVTEKGKDVELRCDPISGHTALYWYRQSLGQGLEFLIYFQGNSAPDKSGLPSDRFSAERTGGSVSTLTIQRTQQEDSAVYLCASSLVGAAYEQYFGPGTRLTVT.

V is TRBV2 and J is TRBJ2-1; with no DNA, the TCRdb D assignment of TRBD1 cannot be verified. This CDR3 has 14 amino acids. CDR1 SNHLY and CDR2 FYNNEI come from the germline V gene. The CDR3 here is CASRPGTHNNEQFF.

This sequence joins TRBV28 and TRBJ1-4; TCRdb calls TRBD1, which cannot be checked without DNA. Germline lookup yields CDR1 MDHEN and CDR2 SYDVKM. This CDR3 region has 15 residues. The CDR3 is CASSFETGGNRKLFF.

The chain links TRBV20-1 to TRBJ1-1; TCRdb proposes TRBD1, but this gene call is untestable without DNA. This CDR3 spans 12 amino acids. Germline V gives CDR1 DFQATT, CDR2 SNEGSKA (reference sequence). This CDR3 reads CSASWTGGEAFF.

This sequence joins TRBV5-1 and TRBJ2-3; the D call from TCRdb, TRBD1, cannot be confirmed without DNA. CDR3 size: 16 residues. Germline CDR1 SGHRS, CDR2 YFSETQ. CDR3 sequence reads: CASSLGTGDYTDTQYF.